These 16 T cell receptor beta chains originate from one sample sequenced in a study of long-term antiretroviral therapy in people with HIV. The immunoSEQ assay was v3.0, run at survey level. Sequencing used immunoSEQ multiplex PCR; TCRdb keeps in-frame clones, though not all of them. The table shows about 19,000 clones, with about 80% occurring only once. Sequenced material: unsorted PBMCs, taken 0.5 years before starting antiretroviral therapy. These TCRs come from a woman aged 50 to 65 with HIV.

The genes are TRBV19 and TRBJ2-3; TRBD1 or TRBD2 may be the D gene (7 bases each). Germline CDR1 LNHDA, CDR2 SQIVND (reference sequence). V was trimmed by 8 bases and J by 5 bases, leaving 14 bases between them. CDR3 length equals 13 residues. In DNA form, the CDR3 reads TGTGCCAGTCAGGGGGGGGTCGGAGATACGCAGTATTTT. It translates to CASQGGVGDTQYF.

Here the CDR3 reads CASGRGHQETQYF. For the CDR3, the DNA is TGTGCCTCAGGCAGGGGGCATCAAGAGACCCAGTACTTC. The rearrangement links TRBV30 to TRBJ2-5, with TRBD1 matching over 8 bases. Germline V CDR1 and CDR2: GTSNPN, SVGIG (reference sequence). The CDR3 totals 13 residues. The J segment lost 2 bases and the V segment lost 7 bases, leaving 6 bases of the junction unmatched.

The rearrangement joins TRBV6-5 to TRBJ1-4; tentatively, D is TRBD1 (5 bases). The CDR3 covers 15 residues. Per the germline V gene, CDR1 is MNHEY and CDR2 is SVGAGI. V was clipped by 3 bases and J by 8 bases, with 16 bases between them. The CDR3 region has the DNA TGTGCCAGCAGTTATACTCTGGGGGAAAGGGAAAAACTGTTTTTT. It yields the protein CASSYTLGEREKLFF.

The rearrangement uses TRBV6-5 and TRBJ2-7, with a tentative D call TRBD1 (5 bases). Germline loops: CDR1 MNHEY, CDR2 SVGAGI. CDR3 size: 13 residues. V was trimmed by 5 bases and J by 3 bases, leaving 11 bases between them. CDR3 in DNA: TGTGCCAGCAGTACCGGACAAGACTACGAGCAGTACGTC. Amino acid sequence: CASSTGQDYEQYV.

The chain links TRBV6-5 to TRBJ2-5; D is unclear. The CDR3 covers 13 residues. Trimming took 5 bases from V and 3 from J, leaving 10 bases between them. The germline CDR1 and CDR2 sequences are MNHEY and SVGAGI. The DNA for the CDR3 is TGTGCCAGCAGTACTGGCTTGAAAGAGACCCAGTACTTC. This codes for CASSTGLKETQYF.

Comments on this clone: Being one base from a much bigger clone, this may be a read error. The chain has TRBV19 and TRBJ2-7; 8 nucleotides match TRBD1. The length of the CDR3 is 13 residues. Germline loops: CDR1 LNHDA, CDR2 SQIVND (reference sequence). V shed 7 bases and J 3 bases; nucleotides not matched to a gene: 5. CDR3 sequence: CASKGTGFYEQYF. The CDR3 coding sequence is TGTGCCAGTAAAGGGACAGGCTTCTACGAGCAGTACTTC.

The CDR3 bases are TGTGCCAGTAGTATCAATTTAGGGTACAATCAGCCCCAGCATTTT. Residues: CASSINLGYNQPQHF. V usage is TRBV19 and J usage is TRBJ1-5, with D unresolved. V lost 3 bases and J lost 3, with 12 bases in between. The CDR3 has 15 residues. Per the germline V gene, CDR1 is LNHDA and CDR2 is SQIVND (reference sequence).

The chain couples TRBV11-1 to TRBJ2-5, with D perhaps TRBD1 (6 bases). The V gene lost 4 bases and the J gene lost 2 bases, with 14 bases spanning the gap. Germline-derived CDR1 and CDR2 are SGHAT and FQDESV (reference sequence). This CDR3 has 15 residues. CDR3 loop: CASSSRDTRQETQYF. DNA for the CDR3: TGTGCCAGCAGCTCCCGGGACACTAGGCAAGAGACCCAGTACTTC.

The CDR3 DNA sequence: TGCAGCGTTGAAGGGGTTGGGCCTCGGGGGGATACGCAGTATTTT. Its protein is CSVEGVGPRGDTQYF. J is TRBJ2-3 and V is TRBV29-1, with D tentatively TRBD2 (6 bases). The V end lost 1 base, the J end lost 6 bases, and 17 bases lay between the germline ends. The CDR3 is 15 residues long. Germline V gives CDR1 SQVTM, CDR2 ANQGSEA.

This clone is medium-sized in the sample. This rearrangement joins TRBV5-1 to TRBJ1-1; D gene ambiguous. The CDR3 has 11 amino acids. The germline V gene has CDR1 SGHRS and CDR2 YFSETQ. V was trimmed by 7 bases and J by 7 bases, leaving 11 bases between them. In DNA, the CDR3 is TGCGCCAGCTCCGACACTTTTGAAGCTTTCTTT. Protein: CASSDTFEAFF. Filled out from reference TRBV5-1 and TRBJ1-1, the complete variable domain reads KAGVTQTPRYLIKTRGQQVTLSCSPISGHRSVSWYQQTPGQGLQFLFEYFSETQRNKGNFPGRFSGRQFSNSRSEMNVSTLELGDSALYLCASSDTFEAFFGQGTRLTVV.

This clone was observed once. This chain joins TRBV7-8 and TRBJ2-7; TRBD2 aligns across 7 bases. CDR1 is SGHVS, CDR2 FQNEAQ, per germline. The CDR3 length is 15 residues. V lost 2 bases and J lost 4; bases outside the gene matches: 8. DNA for the CDR3: TGTGCCAGCAGCTTATTACCAGCGGGGCTATACGAGCAGTACGTC. The encoded protein is CASSLLPAGLYEQYV.

This clone is medium-sized in the sample. The chain joins TRBV7-9 to TRBJ2-2; 11 positions match TRBD1. CDR1 is SEHNR and CDR2 is FQNEAQ in the germline V gene (reference sequence). V lost 5 bases, J lost 4 bases, and 3 bases stayed unmatched. The CDR3 runs 15 residues. DNA of the CDR3: TGTGCCAGCAGCGGGGGACAGGGGGTCACCGGGGAGCTGTTTTTT. Its protein is CASSGGQGVTGELFF.

By frequency in the sample, this clone is medium-sized. The chain uses TRBV7-9 and TRBJ1-1; 7 bases are a match to TRBD1. The germline V gene has CDR1 SEHNR and CDR2 FQNEAQ (reference sequence). The CDR3 has 14 residues. J gave up 8 bases and V 0 bases, and 6 bases lay outside the gene matches. CDR3 sequence (DNA): TGTGCCAGCAGCTTAGCCCACGGACAGGTAGAAGCTTTCTTT. Translating gives CASSLAHGQVEAFF.

The chain employs TRBV7-3 and TRBJ1-1; D call uncertain. The germline V gene encodes CDR1 SGHTA and CDR2 FQGTGA. Trimming shortened V by 5 bases and J by 3 bases, and 10 bases separated the two germline ends. The CDR3 is 13 residues long. Written as DNA, the CDR3 is TGTGCCAGCAGCCACCACGTCGACACTGAAGCTTTCTTT. It translates to CASSHHVDTEAFF.

This clone was detected a few times. J is TRBJ2-1 and V is TRBV7-3; D perhaps matches TRBD2 (6 bases). CDR3 size: 13 residues. V was shortened by 5 bases and J by 6 bases, with 11 bases between the two germline ends. Germline V CDR1 and CDR2: SGHTA, FQGTGA. The CDR3 DNA is TGTGCCAGCAGCCACGGGGGTAGCAATGAGCAGTTCTTC. Amino acid sequence: CASSHGGSNEQFF.

This clone was picked up one time. This rearrangement joins TRBV6-5 to TRBJ2-1; TRBD1 is a possible D gene (6 bases). From germline, CDR1 is MNHEY and CDR2 SVGAGI. CDR3 length: 12 amino acids. Trimming removed 6 bases from V and 10 bases from J, with 13 bases in between. CDR3 coding DNA: TGTGCCAGCAGATCAGGGGTTTGGGAGCAGTTCTTC. This gives the protein CASRSGVWEQFF.